This T cell receptor beta chain is from a study of CD8 T cells in Susac syndrome. Regarding the study as a whole: The relatively small number of individuals in the TCR sequencing and HLA analysis was acknowledged by the study.

Negative magnetic isolation gave CD8+ and CD4+ cells; FACS enriched CD8+ TEMRA. Reverse transcription of roughly 0.45 to 1 ug RNA was carried out with random hexamers. Multiplex immunoSEQ PCR targeted 54 Vbeta and 13 Jbeta TCR beta segments. TCRdb recomputed calls from the immunoSEQ multiplex PCR reads with MiXCR, one row per CDR3 protein. There are some 400,000 distinct CDR3 sequences in the sample; 75% to 90% occur only once, and roughly 0.1% lies in the top ten. The V gene's germline CDR1 is LGHNA and CDR2 YNFKEQ. The CDR3 runs to 15 residues. Trimming cost V 5 bases and J 8 bases; bases outside gene matches: 7. This clonotype was found a few times. Its specificity is not known.

The clonotype comes from a human donor with multiple sclerosis. This sequence joins TRBV4-2 and TRBJ2-1, with 12 bases lining up with TRBD2. The source material was CD8+ T cells from PBMCs. Written as DNA, the CDR3 is TGTGCCAGCAGCGACGGACTAGCGGGGATCTATGAGCAGTTCTTC. Its protein is CASSDGLAGIYEQFF.